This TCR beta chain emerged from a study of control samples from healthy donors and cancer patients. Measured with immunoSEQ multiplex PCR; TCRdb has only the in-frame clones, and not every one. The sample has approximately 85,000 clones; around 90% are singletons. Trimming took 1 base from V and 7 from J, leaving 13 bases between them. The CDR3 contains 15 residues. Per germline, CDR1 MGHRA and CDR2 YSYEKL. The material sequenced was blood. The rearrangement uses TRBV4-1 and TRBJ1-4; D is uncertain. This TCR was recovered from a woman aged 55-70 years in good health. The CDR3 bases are TGCGCCAGCAGCCAAGTAGTCCGGACGATTGAAAAACTGTTTTTT. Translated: CASSQVVRTIEKLFF.